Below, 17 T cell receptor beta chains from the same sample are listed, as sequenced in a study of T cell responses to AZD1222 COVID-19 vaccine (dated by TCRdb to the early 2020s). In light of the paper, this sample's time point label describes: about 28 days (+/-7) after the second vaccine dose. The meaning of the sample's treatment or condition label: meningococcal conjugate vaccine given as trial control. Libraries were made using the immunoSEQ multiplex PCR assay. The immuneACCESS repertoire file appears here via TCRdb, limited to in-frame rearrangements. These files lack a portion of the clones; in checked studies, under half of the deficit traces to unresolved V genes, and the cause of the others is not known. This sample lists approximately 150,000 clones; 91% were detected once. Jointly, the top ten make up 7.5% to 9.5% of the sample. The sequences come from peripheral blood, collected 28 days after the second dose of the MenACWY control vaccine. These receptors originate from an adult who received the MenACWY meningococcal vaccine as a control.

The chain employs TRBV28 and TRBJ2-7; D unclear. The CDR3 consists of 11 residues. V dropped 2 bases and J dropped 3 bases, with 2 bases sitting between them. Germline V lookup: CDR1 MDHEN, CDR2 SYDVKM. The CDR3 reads CASSLGYEQYF. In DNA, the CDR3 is TGTGCCAGCAGTTTAGGCTACGAGCAGTACTTC.

The CDR3: CASSLAQDGSYEQYF. CDR3 DNA sequence: TGTGCCAGCAGCTTAGCCCAGGACGGATCCTACGAGCAGTACTTC. This chain links TRBV11-1 with TRBJ2-7; D gene uncertain. The V gene lost 0 bases and the J gene lost 1 base, with 10 bases spanning the gap. From germline, CDR1 is SGHAT and CDR2 FQDESV (reference sequence). CDR3 length equals 15 residues.

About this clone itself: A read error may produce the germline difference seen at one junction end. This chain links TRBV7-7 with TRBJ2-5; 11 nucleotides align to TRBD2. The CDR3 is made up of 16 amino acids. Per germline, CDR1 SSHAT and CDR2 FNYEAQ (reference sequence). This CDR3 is CASSLRLAGYQETQYF. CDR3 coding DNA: TGTGCTAGCAGCCTACGACTAGCGGGGTACCAAGAGACCCAGTACTTC.

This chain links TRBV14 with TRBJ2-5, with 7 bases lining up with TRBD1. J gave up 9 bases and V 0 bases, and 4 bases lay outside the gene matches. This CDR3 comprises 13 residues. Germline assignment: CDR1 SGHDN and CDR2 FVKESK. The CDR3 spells CASSQEDRVPQYF. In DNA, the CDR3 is TGTGCCAGCAGCCAAGAAGACAGGGTTCCCCAGTACTTC. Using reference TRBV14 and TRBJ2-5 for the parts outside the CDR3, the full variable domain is EAGVTQFPSHSVIEKGQTVTLRCDPISGHDNLYWYRRVMGKEIKFLLHFVKESKQDESGMPNNRFLAERTGGTYSTLKVQPAELEDSGVYFCASSQEDRVPQYFGPGTRLLVL.

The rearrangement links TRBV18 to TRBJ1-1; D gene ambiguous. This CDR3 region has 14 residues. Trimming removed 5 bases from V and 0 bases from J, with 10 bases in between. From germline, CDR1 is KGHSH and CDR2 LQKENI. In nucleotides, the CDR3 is TGTGCCAGCTCAAACCGGGCCGTGAACACTGAAGCTTTCTTT. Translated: CASSNRAVNTEAFF.

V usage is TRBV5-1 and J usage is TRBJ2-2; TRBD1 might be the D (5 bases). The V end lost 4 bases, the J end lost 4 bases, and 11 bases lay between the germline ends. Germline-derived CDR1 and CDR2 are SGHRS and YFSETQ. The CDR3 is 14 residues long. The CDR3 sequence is CASSPRQSTGELFF. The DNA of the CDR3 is TGCGCCAGCAGCCCCAGACAGAGCACCGGGGAGCTGTTTTTT.

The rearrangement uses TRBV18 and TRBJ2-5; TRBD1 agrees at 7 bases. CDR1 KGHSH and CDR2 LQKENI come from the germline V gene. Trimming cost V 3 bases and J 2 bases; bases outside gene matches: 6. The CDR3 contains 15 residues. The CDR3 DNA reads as TGTGCCAGCTCACCCTCGGGACAGCCTCAAGAGACCCAGTACTTC. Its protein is CASSPSGQPQETQYF. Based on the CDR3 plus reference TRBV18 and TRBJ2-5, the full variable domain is NAGVMQNPRHLVRRRGQEARLRCSPMKGHSHVYWYRQLPEEGLKFMVYLQKENIIDESGMPKERFSAEFPKEGPSILRIQQVVRGDSAAYFCASSPSGQPQETQYFGPGTRLLVL.

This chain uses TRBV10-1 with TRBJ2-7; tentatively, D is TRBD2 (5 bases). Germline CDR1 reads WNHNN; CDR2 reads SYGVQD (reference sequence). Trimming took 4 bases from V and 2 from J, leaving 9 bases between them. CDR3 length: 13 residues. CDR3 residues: CASSASGTYEQYF. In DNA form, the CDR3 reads TGCGCCAGCAGTGCCAGCGGAACCTACGAGCAGTACTTC.

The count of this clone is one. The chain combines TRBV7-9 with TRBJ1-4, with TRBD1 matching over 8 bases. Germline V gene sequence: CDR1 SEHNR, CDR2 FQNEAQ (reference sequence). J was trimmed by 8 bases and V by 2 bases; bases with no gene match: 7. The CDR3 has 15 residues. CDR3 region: CASSLPDRGGEKLFF. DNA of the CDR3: TGTGCCAGCAGCTTACCTGACAGGGGAGGCGAAAAACTGTTTTTT.

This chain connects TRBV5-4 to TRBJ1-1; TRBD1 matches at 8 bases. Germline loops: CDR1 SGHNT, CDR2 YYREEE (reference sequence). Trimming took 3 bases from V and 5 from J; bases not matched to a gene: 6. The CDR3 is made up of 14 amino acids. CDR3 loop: CASSSDRGWTEAFF. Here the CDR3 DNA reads TGTGCCAGCAGCTCCGACAGGGGATGGACTGAAGCTTTCTTT.

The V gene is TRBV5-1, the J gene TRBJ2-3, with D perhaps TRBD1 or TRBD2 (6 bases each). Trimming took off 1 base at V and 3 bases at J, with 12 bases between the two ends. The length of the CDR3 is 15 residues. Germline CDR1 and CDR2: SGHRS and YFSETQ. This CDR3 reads CASSLSSGATDTQYF. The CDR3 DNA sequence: TGCGCCAGCAGCTTGTCATCGGGGGCAACAGATACGCAGTATTTT. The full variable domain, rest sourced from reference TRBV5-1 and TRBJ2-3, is KAGVTQTPRYLIKTRGQQVTLSCSPISGHRSVSWYQQTPGQGLQFLFEYFSETQRNKGNFPGRFSGRQFSNSRSEMNVSTLELGDSALYLCASSLSSGATDTQYFGPGTRLTVL.

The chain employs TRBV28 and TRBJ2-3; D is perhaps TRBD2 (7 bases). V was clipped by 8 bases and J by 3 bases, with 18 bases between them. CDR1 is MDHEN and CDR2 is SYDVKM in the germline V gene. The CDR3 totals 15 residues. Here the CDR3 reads CASSVGGGATDTQYF. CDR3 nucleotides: TGTGCCAGCTCCGTAGGTGGGGGGGCGACAGATACGCAGTATTTT.

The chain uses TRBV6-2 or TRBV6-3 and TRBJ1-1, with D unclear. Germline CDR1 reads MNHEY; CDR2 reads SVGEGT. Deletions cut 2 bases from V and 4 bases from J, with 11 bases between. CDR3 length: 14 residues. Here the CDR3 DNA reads TGTGCCAGCAGTTACCTGTTGGCCAGCACTGAAGCTTTCTTT. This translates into CASSYLLASTEAFF.

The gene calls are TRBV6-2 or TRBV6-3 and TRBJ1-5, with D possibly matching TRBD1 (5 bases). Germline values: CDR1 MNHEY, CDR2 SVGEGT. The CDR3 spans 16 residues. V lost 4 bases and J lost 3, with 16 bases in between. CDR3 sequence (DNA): TGTGCCAGCAGTTCCGGCAGGGTCAAGATCAATCAGCCCCAGCATTTT. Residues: CASSSGRVKINQPQHF.

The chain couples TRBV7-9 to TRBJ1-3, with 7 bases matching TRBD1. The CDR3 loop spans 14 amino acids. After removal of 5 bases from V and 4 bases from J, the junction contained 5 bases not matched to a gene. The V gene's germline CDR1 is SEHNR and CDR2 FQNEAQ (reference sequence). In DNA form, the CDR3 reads TGTGCCAGCAGCCCCCCAGGGGGGGGAAACACCATATATTTT. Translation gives CASSPPGGGNTIYF.

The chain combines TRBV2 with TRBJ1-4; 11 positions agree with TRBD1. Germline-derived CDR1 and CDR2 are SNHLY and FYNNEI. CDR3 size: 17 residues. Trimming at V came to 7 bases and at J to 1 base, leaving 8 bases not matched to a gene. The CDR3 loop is CASTGTGGTQTNEKLFF. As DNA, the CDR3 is TGTGCCAGCACTGGGACAGGGGGTACACAAACTAATGAAAAACTGTTTTTT.

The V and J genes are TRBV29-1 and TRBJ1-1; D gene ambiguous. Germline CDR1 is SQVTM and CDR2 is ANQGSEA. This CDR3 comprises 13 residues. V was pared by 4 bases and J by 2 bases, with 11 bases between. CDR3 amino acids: CSVGPGLNTEAFF. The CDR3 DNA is TGCAGCGTTGGCCCCGGACTAAACACTGAAGCTTTCTTT.